These T cell receptor beta chains were read from a single sample in a study of Tregs in tolerant kidney transplant recipients. Repertoires were generated with immunoSEQ multiplex PCR, while TCRdb's copy carries only in-frame clones and drops some. Of about 110,000 clones listed, around 87% are singletons. Specimen: CD4+ T cells from blood, collected before the transplant. These receptor sequences come from a human donor who received a combined kidney and bone marrow transplant. Both conserved end residues are part of each CDR3. The order of the fields is J gene, D gene, V gene, clone size, CDR3 protein, CDR3 DNA. The D gene is left open where the match is weak. Expanded clones get a size class; other rows say once, few or many, or leave the size out.

J gene: TRBJ2-3; D gene: .; V gene: TRBV28; clone size: .; CDR3 protein: CATTPGGGTDTQYF; CDR3 DNA: TGTGCCACCACACCGGGGGGCGGGACAGATACGCAGTATTTT
J gene: TRBJ1-1; D gene: TRBD1; V gene: TRBV5-6; clone size: .; CDR3 protein: CASSYRDRGRYTEAFF; CDR3 DNA: TGTGCCAGCAGCTACCGGGACAGGGGGCGGTACACTGAAGCTTTCTTT
J gene: TRBJ2-2; D gene: .; V gene: TRBV2; clone size: .; CDR3 protein: CASSDTPNTGELFF; CDR3 DNA: TGTGCCAGCAGCGATACACCGAACACCGGGGAGCTGTTTTTT
J gene: TRBJ2-7; D gene: TRBD2; V gene: TRBV28; clone size: .; CDR3 protein: CASLADSYEQYF; CDR3 DNA: TGTGCCAGTCTAGCGGACTCCTACGAGCAGTACTTC
J gene: TRBJ2-5; D gene: TRBD2; V gene: TRBV14; clone size: .; CDR3 protein: CASSQEVFRAGGPETQYF; CDR3 DNA: TGTGCCAGCAGCCAAGAAGTTTTTAGAGCGGGAGGGCCGGAGACCCAGTACTTC
J gene: TRBJ2-5; D gene: .; V gene: TRBV19; clone size: .; CDR3 protein: CASRPRGAETQYF; CDR3 DNA: TGTGCCAGTAGGCCCCGGGGGGCAGAGACCCAGTACTTC
J gene: TRBJ2-2; D gene: .; V gene: TRBV10-1; clone size: .; CDR3 protein: CASSAGGLNTGELFF; CDR3 DNA: TGCGCCAGCAGTGCCGGCGGGCTGAACACCGGGGAGCTGTTTTTT
J gene: TRBJ2-5; D gene: TRBD2; V gene: TRBV19; clone size: once; CDR3 protein: CATRRGVTGETQYF; CDR3 DNA: TGTGCCACACGACGGGGGGTAACTGGAGAGACCCAGTACTTC
J gene: TRBJ1-2; D gene: .; V gene: TRBV2; clone size: once; CDR3 protein: CASSDGAGPYGYTF; CDR3 DNA: TGTGCCAGCAGTGATGGGGCAGGACCCTATGGCTACACCTTC
J gene: TRBJ1-1; D gene: .; V gene: TRBV30; clone size: few; CDR3 protein: CAWGMEAEAFF; CDR3 DNA: TGTGCCTGGGGCATGGAGGCTGAAGCTTTCTTT
J gene: TRBJ2-7; D gene: .; V gene: TRBV19; clone size: .; CDR3 protein: CASQIGDSASYEQYF; CDR3 DNA: TGTGCCAGCCAGATCGGGGACTCCGCCTCCTACGAGCAGTACTTC
J gene: TRBJ1-5; D gene: .; V gene: TRBV6-1; clone size: .; CDR3 protein: CASSEMGQYSNQPQHF; CDR3 DNA: TGTGCCAGCAGTGAGATGGGGCAGTATAGCAATCAGCCCCAGCATTTT
J gene: TRBJ2-3; D gene: TRBD2; V gene: TRBV29-1; clone size: .; CDR3 protein: CSVKRGRAGTDTQYF; CDR3 DNA: TGCAGCGTTAAGCGCGGGAGGGCCGGCACAGATACGCAGTATTTT
J gene: TRBJ1-1; D gene: TRBD1; V gene: TRBV4-3; clone size: .; CDR3 protein: CASSQSDRGPEAFF; CDR3 DNA: TGCGCCAGCAGCCAATCGGACAGGGGCCCTGAAGCTTTCTTT
J gene: TRBJ2-1; D gene: .; V gene: TRBV19; clone size: .; CDR3 protein: CASSIKGGNEQFF; CDR3 DNA: TGTGCCAGTAGTATTAAGGGCGGGAATGAGCAGTTCTTC
J gene: TRBJ1-1; D gene: .; V gene: TRBV20-1; clone size: few; CDR3 protein: CSARGGLEAFF; CDR3 DNA: TGCAGTGCTAGAGGGGGGCTGGAAGCTTTCTTT
J gene: TRBJ2-3; D gene: .; V gene: TRBV4-1; clone size: .; CDR3 protein: CASSRYRDSLGTDTQYF; CDR3 DNA: TGCGCCAGCAGCCGATACCGGGACTCCTTGGGCACAGATACGCAGTATTTT
J gene: TRBJ1-5; D gene: .; V gene: TRBV13; clone size: .; CDR3 protein: CASSLTQFDRLHF; CDR3 DNA: TGTGCCAGCAGCTTAACCCAATTCGACAGGCTGCATTTT
J gene: TRBJ1-1; D gene: .; V gene: TRBV30; clone size: .; CDR3 protein: CAWTRRGTEAFF; CDR3 DNA: TGTGCCTGGACACGACGGGGGACTGAAGCTTTCTTT
J gene: TRBJ1-2; D gene: .; V gene: TRBV2; clone size: many; CDR3 protein: CASSELRGEGYTF; CDR3 DNA: TGTGCCAGCAGCGAGTTGCGGGGGGAAGGCTACACCTTC
J gene: TRBJ2-1; D gene: .; V gene: TRBV6-5; clone size: .; CDR3 protein: CASSRGTDRYNEQFF; CDR3 DNA: TGTGCCAGCAGTAGGGGGACGGATCGCTACAATGAGCAGTTCTTC
J gene: TRBJ2-7; D gene: TRBD2; V gene: TRBV11-2; clone size: .; CDR3 protein: CASSLTSGVNSYEQYF; CDR3 DNA: TGTGCCAGCAGCTTAACCAGCGGGGTGAACTCCTACGAGCAGTACTTC
J gene: TRBJ2-3; D gene: TRBD1; V gene: TRBV28; clone size: .; CDR3 protein: CASRVTGGGADTQYF; CDR3 DNA: TGTGCCAGCAGGGTGACAGGGGGCGGCGCAGATACGCAGTATTTT
J gene: TRBJ1-2; D gene: TRBD1; V gene: TRBV4-1; clone size: .; CDR3 protein: CASSQDRRQGRFVGGYTF; CDR3 DNA: TGCGCCAGCAGCCAAGATCGGAGACAGGGCAGATTCGTTGGTGGCTACACCTTC
J gene: TRBJ2-7; D gene: TRBD2; V gene: TRBV5-1; clone size: .; CDR3 protein: CASSSPGTSTYEQYF; CDR3 DNA: TGCGCCAGCAGCTCCCCCGGGACTAGCACTTACGAGCAGTACTTC
J gene: TRBJ2-7; D gene: .; V gene: TRBV18; clone size: .; CDR3 protein: CASSSMDGVSYEQYF; CDR3 DNA: TGTGCCAGCTCATCAATGGACGGGGTCTCCTACGAGCAGTACTTC
J gene: TRBJ2-1; D gene: TRBD2; V gene: TRBV7-9; clone size: .; CDR3 protein: CASSLRQERGGGSNEQFF; CDR3 DNA: TGTGCCAGCAGCTTACGACAAGAACGGGGGGGCGGGTCGAATGAGCAGTTCTTC
J gene: TRBJ1-1; D gene: .; V gene: TRBV18; clone size: few; CDR3 protein: CASSPSKDFSNTEAFF; CDR3 DNA: TGTGCCAGCTCACCATCCAAAGACTTTTCGAACACTGAAGCTTTCTTT
J gene: TRBJ1-2; D gene: .; V gene: TRBV6-1; clone size: .; CDR3 protein: CASSNHAGEGYGYTF; CDR3 DNA: TGTGCCAGCAGTAACCACGCCGGGGAAGGCTATGGCTACACCTTC
J gene: TRBJ1-4; D gene: .; V gene: TRBV18; clone size: .; CDR3 protein: CASRATEANEKLFF; CDR3 DNA: TGTGCCAGCCGGGCGACAGAGGCTAATGAAAAACTGTTTTTT
J gene: TRBJ2-2; D gene: .; V gene: TRBV5-1; clone size: once; CDR3 protein: CASSDTYTGELFF; CDR3 DNA: TGCGCCAGCAGTGACACCTACACCGGGGAGCTGTTTTTT
J gene: TRBJ1-4; D gene: TRBD1; V gene: TRBV4-1; clone size: .; CDR3 protein: CASSQLDRDDEKLFF; CDR3 DNA: TGCGCCAGCAGCCAGCTGGACAGGGACGATGAAAAACTGTTTTTT
J gene: TRBJ1-2; D gene: .; V gene: TRBV4-1; clone size: .; CDR3 protein: CASSRQGNYGYTF; CDR3 DNA: TGCGCCAGCAGCCGTCAGGGCAACTATGGCTACACCTTC
J gene: TRBJ2-3; D gene: TRBD2; V gene: TRBV7-6; clone size: .; CDR3 protein: CASSPGTRGYSTDTQYF; CDR3 DNA: TGTGCCAGCAGCCCAGGAACGCGGGGGTATAGCACAGATACGCAGTATTTT
J gene: TRBJ2-3; D gene: .; V gene: TRBV27; clone size: .; CDR3 protein: CASSLAGPTDTQYF; CDR3 DNA: TGTGCCAGCAGTTTAGCGGGACCCACAGATACGCAGTATTTT
J gene: TRBJ1-4; D gene: TRBD1; V gene: TRBV5-1; clone size: .; CDR3 protein: CASSPRGQGEKLFF; CDR3 DNA: TGCGCCAGCAGCCCGCGTGGACAGGGAGAAAAACTGTTTTTT
J gene: TRBJ1-5; D gene: .; V gene: TRBV6-1; clone size: .; CDR3 protein: CASILDSYSNQPQHF; CDR3 DNA: TGTGCCAGCATTCTGGACAGCTATAGCAATCAGCCCCAGCATTTT
J gene: TRBJ2-7; D gene: TRBD2; V gene: TRBV10-3; clone size: .; CDR3 protein: CAISALGGYEQYF; CDR3 DNA: TGTGCCATCAGTGCTCTGGGAGGGTACGAGCAGTACTTC
J gene: TRBJ1-1; D gene: .; V gene: TRBV10-1; clone size: .; CDR3 protein: CASTPGSGTEAFF; CDR3 DNA: TGCGCCAGCACTCCAGGGTCCGGCACTGAAGCTTTCTTT
J gene: TRBJ2-5; D gene: .; V gene: TRBV6-5; clone size: .; CDR3 protein: CASKQDQETQYF; CDR3 DNA: TGTGCCAGCAAACAGGACCAAGAGACCCAGTACTTC
J gene: TRBJ2-7; D gene: .; V gene: TRBV7-7; clone size: few; CDR3 protein: CASSLGLNYEQYF; CDR3 DNA: TGTGCCAGCAGCTTAGGACTGAACTACGAGCAGTACTTC
J gene: TRBJ2-3; D gene: TRBD2; V gene: TRBV18; clone size: .; CDR3 protein: CASSPASGTTDTQYF; CDR3 DNA: TGTGCCAGCTCACCAGCTAGCGGGACCACAGATACGCAGTATTTT
J gene: TRBJ1-1; D gene: TRBD1; V gene: TRBV25-1; clone size: .; CDR3 protein: CASRNPEQGEAEAFF; CDR3 DNA: TGTGCCAGCAGAAATCCGGAACAGGGGGAGGCTGAAGCTTTCTTT
J gene: TRBJ1-6; D gene: TRBD1; V gene: TRBV4-1; clone size: .; CDR3 protein: CASSQAETGGVPLHF; CDR3 DNA: TGCGCCAGCAGCCAAGCGGAGACAGGGGGAGTCCCCCTCCACTTT
J gene: TRBJ1-1; D gene: .; V gene: TRBV29-1; clone size: .; CDR3 protein: CSVGLGGGTEAFF; CDR3 DNA: TGCAGCGTTGGATTGGGAGGGGGCACTGAAGCTTTCTTT
J gene: TRBJ2-3; D gene: TRBD2; V gene: TRBV4-3; clone size: .; CDR3 protein: CASSQGGGTSGFSRQYF; CDR3 DNA: TGCGCCAGCAGCCAAGGGGGAGGTACTAGCGGGTTTTCGCGGCAGTATTTT
J gene: TRBJ2-2; D gene: TRBD1; V gene: TRBV13; clone size: .; CDR3 protein: CASRPDRVAGELFF; CDR3 DNA: TGTGCCAGCAGACCGGACAGGGTGGCCGGGGAGCTGTTTTTT
J gene: TRBJ2-1; D gene: TRBD2; V gene: TRBV11-3; clone size: .; CDR3 protein: CASSLGLAGGNEQFF; CDR3 DNA: TGTGCCAGCAGCTTAGGGCTAGCGGGGGGCAATGAGCAGTTCTTC
J gene: TRBJ1-1; D gene: .; V gene: TRBV10-3; clone size: .; CDR3 protein: CAISESGGVNTEAFF; CDR3 DNA: TGTGCCATCAGTGAGTCGGGGGGGGTGAACACTGAAGCTTTCTTT
J gene: TRBJ2-3; D gene: .; V gene: TRBV5-1; clone size: .; CDR3 protein: CASSQGSGGTDTQYF; CDR3 DNA: TGCGCCAGCAGTCAGGGTAGCGGAGGCACAGATACGCAGTATTTT
J gene: TRBJ2-7; D gene: .; V gene: TRBV4-1; clone size: few; CDR3 protein: CASSLPRGEQYF; CDR3 DNA: TGCGCCAGCAGCCTCCCCCGCGGCGAGCAGTACTTC
J gene: TRBJ2-1; D gene: .; V gene: TRBV11-3; clone size: .; CDR3 protein: CASSLVGANEQFF; CDR3 DNA: TGTGCCAGCAGCTTAGTAGGGGCCAATGAGCAGTTCTTC
J gene: TRBJ2-3; D gene: TRBD1; V gene: TRBV11-2; clone size: .; CDR3 protein: CASTPTGGKTDTQYF; CDR3 DNA: TGTGCCAGCACCCCGACAGGGGGCAAGACAGATACGCAGTATTTT
J gene: TRBJ2-1; D gene: TRBD1; V gene: TRBV19; clone size: .; CDR3 protein: CASSTGQVYNEQFF; CDR3 DNA: TGTGCCAGTAGTACCGGACAGGTCTACAATGAGCAGTTCTTC
J gene: TRBJ1-2; D gene: .; V gene: TRBV6-5; clone size: .; CDR3 protein: CASSYSDTAEGYTF; CDR3 DNA: TGTGCCAGCAGTTACTCGGACACGGCGGAGGGCTACACCTTC
J gene: TRBJ2-7; D gene: TRBD2; V gene: TRBV5-4; clone size: .; CDR3 protein: CASSLGLPTTSGRGYEQYF; CDR3 DNA: TGTGCCAGCAGCTTGGGTCTTCCCACTACTAGCGGGAGAGGGTACGAGCAGTACTTC
J gene: TRBJ1-1; D gene: .; V gene: TRBV5-1; clone size: .; CDR3 protein: CASSLAVNTEAFF; CDR3 DNA: TGCGCCAGCAGCTTGGCGGTGAACACTGAAGCTTTCTTT
J gene: TRBJ2-5; D gene: TRBD1; V gene: TRBV9; clone size: .; CDR3 protein: CASSGTGKGGQETQYF; CDR3 DNA: TGTGCCAGCAGCGGGACAGGGAAAGGGGGACAAGAGACCCAGTACTTC
J gene: TRBJ2-1; D gene: TRBD2; V gene: TRBV27; clone size: .; CDR3 protein: CASSGFLAASYNEQFF; CDR3 DNA: TGTGCCAGCAGCGGTTTCCTAGCGGCCTCCTACAATGAGCAGTTCTTC
J gene: TRBJ2-6; D gene: .; V gene: TRBV29-1; clone size: .; CDR3 protein: CSVGERAGANVLTF; CDR3 DNA: TGCAGCGTTGGGGAGAGGGCTGGGGCCAACGTCCTGACTTTC